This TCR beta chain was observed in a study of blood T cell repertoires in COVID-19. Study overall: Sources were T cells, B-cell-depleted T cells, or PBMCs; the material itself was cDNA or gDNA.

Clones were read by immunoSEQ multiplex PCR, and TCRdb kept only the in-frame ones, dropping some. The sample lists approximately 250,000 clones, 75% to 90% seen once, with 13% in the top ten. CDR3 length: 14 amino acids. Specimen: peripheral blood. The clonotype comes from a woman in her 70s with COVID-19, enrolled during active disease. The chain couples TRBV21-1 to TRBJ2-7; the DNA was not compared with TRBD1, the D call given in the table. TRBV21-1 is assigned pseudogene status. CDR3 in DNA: TGTGCCAGCAGCATTCGACACGCACTCTACGAGCAGTACTTC. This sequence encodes CASSIRHALYEQYF.